Shown below are 27 T cell receptor beta chains from a single sample sequenced in a study of long-term antiretroviral therapy in people with HIV. The run of the v3.0 immunoSEQ assay was at survey level. This table comes from immunoSEQ multiplex PCR, and its TCRdb copy is limited to in-frame clones, with some not included. The sample yields around 30,000 clones, 85% to 95% seen once. The sample was unsorted PBMCs, taken just over 7.2 years after starting antiretroviral therapy. Receptor source: a man aged 50-59 years with HIV.

The V and J genes are TRBV18 and TRBJ2-3, with D possibly matching TRBD2 (6 bases). The germline V and J ends were trimmed by 5 bases and 0 bases, with 15 bases remaining between them. The CDR3 covers 16 residues. Germline V gene sequence: CDR1 KGHSH, CDR2 LQKENI. Here the CDR3 reads CASSGGLGGSTDTQYF. Here the CDR3 DNA reads TGTGCCAGCTCAGGAGGGCTAGGCGGTAGCACAGATACGCAGTATTTT.

This chain connects TRBV4-1 to TRBJ1-2, with D uncertain. Trimming cost V 1 base and J 2 bases, with 8 bases left between them. CDR1 MGHRA and CDR2 YSYEKL come from the germline V gene. The CDR3 covers 14 residues. CDR3 region: CASSQADGNYGYTF. Written as DNA, the CDR3 is TGCGCCAGCAGCCAAGCCGACGGGAACTATGGCTACACCTTC.

The V call is TRBV4-3, the J call TRBJ2-2; TRBD2 agrees at 7 bases. The V and J ends lost 4 bases and 0 bases, in that order; junction bases with no gene match: 5. The CDR3 loop spans 16 amino acids. Germline CDR1 reads LGHNA; CDR2 reads YSLEER. The CDR3 is CASSPRLAPNTGELFF. The CDR3, as DNA: TGCGCCAGCAGCCCCCGACTAGCCCCGAACACCGGGGAGCTGTTTTTT.

V and J are TRBV25-1 and TRBJ1-1; D uncertain. The germline V gene encodes CDR1 MGHDK and CDR2 SYGVNS. The CDR3 runs 13 residues. V was pared by 4 bases and J by 4 bases, with 10 bases between. DNA of the CDR3: TGTGCCAGCAGTGTTGGAGGATGCACTGAAGCTTTCTTT. Translation gives CASSVGGCTEAFF.

This sequence joins TRBV29-1 and TRBJ2-2; D remains unclear. The CDR3 runs 13 residues. Trimming shortened V by 6 bases and J by 3 bases, and 11 bases separated the two germline ends. CDR1 is SQVTM, CDR2 ANQGSEA, per germline. CDR3 in amino acids: CSVPRRDTGELFF. In DNA, the CDR3 is TGCAGCGTACCCCGACGGGACACCGGGGAGCTGTTTTTT.

J is TRBJ1-4 and V is TRBV5-4; the D is unclear. This CDR3 spans 14 amino acids. The germline V gene has CDR1 SGHNT and CDR2 YYREEE (reference sequence). With 4 bases removed from V and 4 bases from J, the gap between germline ends came to 11 bases. Written as DNA, the CDR3 is TGTGCCAGCAGCCCTCCAGGAAGTAATGAAAAACTGTTTTTT. Translating it yields CASSPPGSNEKLFF.

The chain joins TRBV9 to TRBJ2-3, with a possible D match to TRBD1 (6 bases). Germline lookup yields CDR1 SGDLS and CDR2 YYNGEE. With 2 bases removed from V and 0 bases from J, the gap between germline ends came to 13 bases. This CDR3 has 16 residues. CDR3 sequence: CASSVGTTPSTDTQYF. The CDR3 bases are TGTGCCAGCAGCGTGGGGACAACTCCAAGCACAGATACGCAGTATTTT.

This clone came up a few times. This chain joins TRBV2 and TRBJ1-2; 8 nucleotides line up with TRBD1. CDR1 SNHLY and CDR2 FYNNEI come from the germline V gene. This CDR3 region has 14 residues. V was clipped by 5 bases and J by 2 bases; unmatched bases: 4. CDR3 region: CASSSQGANYGYTF. The CDR3 DNA follows: TGTGCCAGCAGTAGTCAGGGGGCCAACTATGGCTACACCTTC.

The rearrangement joins TRBV2 to TRBJ2-1; 9 bases are shared with TRBD2. CDR1 is SNHLY, CDR2 FYNNEI, per germline. After removal of 8 bases from V and 5 bases from J, the junction contained 16 bases not matched to a gene. The CDR3 has 17 residues. In DNA, the CDR3 is TGTGCCAGCGAGAAGGCCGGGGCGGGGGGGTTGGACAATGAGCAGTTCTTC. Protein: CASEKAGAGGLDNEQFF.

The chain couples TRBV7-7 to TRBJ2-7; D is undetermined. Germline V CDR1 and CDR2: SSHAT, FNYEAQ (reference sequence). Trimming removed 1 base from V and 6 bases from J, with 10 bases in between. The CDR3 sequence is 13 residues long. The CDR3 region is CASSLGSSGEQYF. The CDR3 nucleotides are TGTGCCAGCAGCTTAGGGTCCTCCGGCGAGCAGTACTTC.

J is TRBJ2-5 and V is TRBV18; D is perhaps TRBD2 (7 bases). Trimming cost V 5 bases and J 1 base, with 23 bases left between them. The CDR3 is 18 residues long. Germline V gene data show CDR1 as KGHSH and CDR2 as LQKENI. The CDR3 sequence is CASSSVTGGAAFQETQYF. CDR3 DNA: TGTGCCAGCTCATCGGTTACGGGGGGCGCAGCATTCCAAGAGACCCAGTACTTC.

This chain joins TRBV14 and TRBJ1-1; 9 positions match TRBD1. The CDR3 covers 16 residues. Germline V gives CDR1 SGHDN, CDR2 FVKESK. Trimming cost V 5 bases and J 0 bases; bases outside gene matches: 7. CDR3 in amino acids: CASSFGQGFMNTEAFF. The DNA for the CDR3 is TGTGCCAGCAGCTTCGGACAGGGGTTCATGAACACTGAAGCTTTCTTT.

CDR3 nucleotide sequence: TGCGCCAGCAGCCAGGGGTCCGGACCCTCGGAGACCCAGTACTTC. Its translation is CASSQGSGPSETQYF. The chain links TRBV4-3 to TRBJ2-5; D is uncertain. The CDR3 totals 15 residues. With 3 bases removed from V and 5 bases from J, the gap between germline ends came to 16 bases. Germline lookup yields CDR1 LGHNA and CDR2 YSLEER.

The rearrangement uses TRBV21-1 and TRBJ1-4. TRBV21-1 has pseudogene status. The CDR3 runs 15 residues. The CDR3 bases are TGTGCCAGCAGGAGCCATCTTCACGGTAATGAAAAACTGTTTTTT. This sequence encodes CASRSHLHGNEKLFF.

The chain carries TRBV5-4 and TRBJ1-2; 7 nucleotides line up with TRBD1. V shed 4 bases and J 3 bases; nucleotides not matched to a gene: 6. The length of the CDR3 is 14 residues. CDR1 and CDR2 (germline): SGHNT, YYREEE (reference sequence). The CDR3 DNA sequence: TGTGCCAGCAGCCCCCGCGGGACAGACTATGGCTACACCTTC. This gives the protein CASSPRGTDYGYTF.

The chain recombines TRBV28 with TRBJ2-1; D is possibly TRBD2 (6 bases). This CDR3 is built from 13 residues. Per the germline V gene, CDR1 is MDHEN and CDR2 is SYDVKM. With 6 bases removed from V and 6 bases from J, the gap between germline ends came to 12 bases. CDR3 in DNA: TGTGCCAGCAGAAGAGGAGGGGTCAATGAGCAGTTCTTC. Encoded protein: CASRRGGVNEQFF.

The genes are TRBV5-8 and TRBJ2-3, with 8 bases identical to TRBD1. This CDR3 is 15 amino acids long. V lost 4 bases, J lost 6 bases, and 10 bases stayed unmatched. Germline CDR1 reads SGHTS; CDR2 reads YDEGEE. The chain's CDR3 is CASSPRTGPRDTQYF. In nucleotides, the CDR3 is TGTGCCAGCAGCCCACGGACAGGGCCTAGGGATACGCAGTATTTT.

The rearrangement uses TRBV6-4 and TRBJ2-1; 10 bases are shared with TRBD2. CDR3 length: 14 amino acids. CDR1 is MRHNA and CDR2 is SNTAGT in the germline V gene. J was trimmed by 12 bases and V by 5 bases; bases with no gene match: 10. As DNA, the CDR3 is TGTGCCAGCAGTCCCCGGGCTAGCGGGGGAACGCAGTTCTTC. It specifies CASSPRASGGTQFF.

Only one count was recorded for this clone. CDR3: CASSEEVGRGYTF. DNA of the CDR3: TGTGCCAGCAGTGAAGAGGTGGGTCGTGGCTACACCTTC. The chain uses TRBV6-5 and TRBJ1-2; D gene ambiguous. V was clipped by 5 bases and J by 7 bases, with 14 bases between them. Germline CDR1 MNHEY, CDR2 SVGAGI. There are 13 residues in the CDR3.

The rearrangement joins TRBV7-8 to TRBJ1-1; TRBD1 matches 7 bases. Looked up from germline, CDR1 is SGHVS and CDR2 is FQNEAQ. The junction had 6 bases not matched to a gene; V was cut back by 4 bases and J by 4 bases. CDR3 size: 14 residues. CDR3: CASSSDPGGTEAFF. The CDR3 bases are TGTGCCAGCAGCTCCGACCCAGGGGGCACTGAAGCTTTCTTT.

This chain links TRBV4-1 with TRBJ1-2; D remains unclear. The CDR3 extends over 13 amino acids. V lost 1 base and J 7 bases, leaving 10 bases between the germline ends. CDR1 is MGHRA, CDR2 YSYEKL, per germline. CDR3 bases: TGCGCCAGCAGCCAAGCTGGGTTTAGTGGCTACACCTTC. Translated: CASSQAGFSGYTF.

J is TRBJ1-1 and V is TRBV6-1, with 9 nucleotides matching TRBD1. Germline CDR1 MNHNS, CDR2 SASEGT. J gave up 5 bases and V 6 bases, and 7 bases lay outside the gene matches. There are 14 residues in the CDR3. Here the CDR3 reads CASREQGAQTEAFF. CDR3 nucleotide sequence: TGTGCCAGCAGGGAACAGGGGGCGCAAACTGAAGCTTTCTTT.

This chain links TRBV10-1 with TRBJ2-1; a weak D match, TRBD2 (7 bases). The CDR3 runs to 15 residues. Trimming pared 0 bases from V and 7 bases from J, leaving 13 bases between. The germline V gene has CDR1 WNHNN and CDR2 SYGVQD (reference sequence). CDR3 nucleotides: TGCGCCAGCAGTGAGTCGACGGGGGGCCAAAATGAGCAGTTCTTC. Protein sequence: CASSESTGGQNEQFF.

This sequence joins TRBV7-2 and TRBJ1-3; no firm D call. From germline, CDR1 is SGHTA and CDR2 FQGNSA. Between the trimmed V and J ends, which lost 2 bases and 0 bases, there was a span of 2 bases. This CDR3 has 13 residues. CDR3 amino acids: CASSLNSGNTIYF. The CDR3, as DNA: TGTGCCAGCAGCTTAAACTCTGGAAACACCATATATTTT. Looking up the rest from reference TRBV7-2 and TRBJ1-3 gives the full variable domain: GAGVSQSPSNKVTEKGKDVELRCDPISGHTALYWYRQSLGQGLEFLIYFQGNSAPDKSGLPSDRFSAERTGGSVSTLTIQRTQQEDSAVYLCASSLNSGNTIYFGEGSWLTVV.

The rearrangement joins TRBV18 to TRBJ1-2; a weak D match, TRBD1 (5 bases). V was pared by 0 bases and J by 1 base, with 9 bases between. CDR1 is KGHSH and CDR2 is LQKENI in the germline V gene. The CDR3 contains 15 residues. The CDR3 reads CASSPPAGSNYGYTF. The CDR3 DNA is TGTGCCAGCTCACCACCGGCAGGGAGTAACTATGGCTACACCTTC.

This sequence joins TRBV21-1 and TRBJ2-7. TRBV21-1 is recorded as a pseudogene. The CDR3 is made up of 17 amino acids. The CDR3 loop is CASLGGLGPPPGYEQYF. CDR3 nucleotide sequence: TGTGCCAGCCTAGGGGGGTTGGGACCGCCCCCCGGTTACGAGCAGTACTTC.

This rearrangement joins TRBV4-3 to TRBJ2-7; tentatively, D is TRBD2 (5 bases). The CDR3 is 14 amino acids. Germline CDR1 LGHNA, CDR2 YSLEER. V lost 1 base to trimming and J lost 3 bases, with 10 bases between them. The CDR3 here is CASSQALEVYEQYF. Written as DNA, the CDR3 is TGCGCCAGCAGCCAAGCGTTGGAGGTCTACGAGCAGTACTTC.